These T cell receptor beta chains were read from a single sample in a study of regulatory and conventional T cells in breast cancer. In TCRdb, the PCR reads were re-called with MiXCR into one record per CDR3 protein. Altogether around 16,000 distinct CDR3 sequences are present, 32% being singletons, with the ten largest covering roughly 1.5%. Sequencing was carried out using conventional T cells from blood. Source of these receptors: a female donor in good health. CDR3s include the opening cysteine and the closing phenylalanine or tryptophan. A D gene is named only where the DNA matches it firmly. The size entry is marked missing in some rows and otherwise reads once, few, many or a size class.

clone_size j_call d_call v_call cdr3_aa cdr3_nt
- TRBJ2-7 - TRBV9 CASSQGGAYEQYF TGTGCCAGCAGCCAGGGGGGGGCCTACGAGCAGTACTTC
medium-sized TRBJ1-3 TRBD1 TRBV5-1 CASSRTGSGNTIYF TGCGCCAGCAGCCGGACAGGTTCCGGAAACACCATATATTTT
medium-sized TRBJ1-2 TRBD1 TRBV28 CASSLGQPYGYTF TGTGCCAGCAGTTTGGGACAGCCTTATGGCTACACCTTC
medium-sized TRBJ2-3 TRBD2 TRBV2 CASSVPSGGTDTQYF TGTGCCAGCAGCGTCCCTAGCGGAGGCACAGATACGCAGTATTTT
- TRBJ2-7 TRBD1 TRBV5-1 CASSLGEGGQDFYEQYF TGCGCCAGCAGCTTGGGTGAGGGGGGACAGGACTTCTACGAGCAGTACTTC
many TRBJ2-1 - TRBV7-9 CASSNSPLPEQFF TGTGCCAGCAGCAACTCCCCCCTTCCGGAGCAGTTCTTC
- TRBJ2-7 TRBD1 TRBV28 CASSWDRVVSYEQYF TGTGCCAGCAGTTGGGACAGGGTAGTTTCCTACGAGCAGTACTTC
- TRBJ1-2 TRBD1 TRBV4-1 CASSQGQGLIYGYAF TGCGCCAGCAGCCAGGGACAGGGACTTATCTATGGCTACGCCTTC
- TRBJ2-3 TRBD1 TRBV11-2 CASSSRDRAIDTQYF TGTGCCAGCAGCTCCCGCGACAGGGCAATTGATACGCAGTATTTT
- TRBJ2-5 TRBD1 TRBV3-1 CASSGGQLQETQYF TGTGCCAGCAGCGGGGGACAGTTACAAGAGACCCAGTACTTC
few TRBJ2-6 - TRBV5-1 CASRPLQGPGANVLTF TGCGCCAGCAGGCCTCTCCAGGGGCCTGGGGCCAACGTCCTGACTTTC
few TRBJ1-2 TRBD1 TRBV19 CASHRDRGQINYGYTF TGTGCCAGTCACCGGGACAGGGGCCAGATAAACTATGGCTACACCTTC
few TRBJ2-1 TRBD2 TRBV6-1 CASTNAISGLAMNYEQFF TGTGCCAGCACCAACGCTATTTCGGGACTAGCTATGAACTATGAGCAGTTCTTC
- TRBJ2-6 - TRBV4-1 CASSHPSGADVLTF TGCGCCAGCAGCCACCCATCTGGGGCCGACGTCCTGACTTTC
few TRBJ2-4 - TRBV28 CATWPGGLAKNIQYF TGTGCCACCTGGCCGGGGGGCCTAGCCAAAAACATTCAGTACTTC
few TRBJ2-1 - TRBV6-2/TRBV6-3 CASSGSTYNEQFF TGTGCCAGCAGTGGCAGCACTTACAATGAGCAGTTCTTC
few TRBJ1-1 - TRBV28 CASSPLNTEAFF TGTGCCAGCAGTCCTTTGAACACTGAAGCTTTCTTT
- TRBJ2-7 - TRBV6-5 CASSSTAVAYEQYF TGTGCCAGCAGTTCCACGGCGGTCGCCTACGAGCAGTACTTC
- TRBJ2-1 TRBD2 TRBV20-1 CSAEGSPREVNEQFF TGCAGTGCCGAGGGGTCCCCGCGGGAGGTCAATGAGCAGTTCTTC
- TRBJ1-5 - TRBV15 CATSRDQPNQPQHF TGTGCCACCAGCAGAGATCAGCCGAATCAGCCCCAGCATTTT
medium-sized TRBJ1-5 - TRBV10-2 CASSETRDQPQHF TGCGCCAGCAGTGAGACGAGGGATCAGCCCCAGCATTTT
medium-sized TRBJ2-7 TRBD1 TRBV12-3/TRBV12-4 CASSPRGQGRKYEQYF TGTGCCAGCAGTCCCCGGGGACAGGGGCGCAAGTACGAGCAGTACTTC
- TRBJ2-3 TRBD1 TRBV5-1 CASSSDRTGITDTQYF TGCGCCAGCAGCTCGGACAGGACCGGGATAACAGATACGCAGTATTTT
few TRBJ2-3 - TRBV11-2 CASSNHPSDTQYF TGTGCCAGCAGCAATCACCCCAGTGATACGCAGTATTTT
few TRBJ2-2 - TRBV12-3/TRBV12-4 CASTIGGELFF TGTGCCAGCACCATCGGCGGGGAGCTGTTTTTT
few TRBJ1-1 - TRBV12-5 CASALTGMNTEAFF TGTGCTAGTGCTCTGACAGGAATGAACACTGAAGCTTTCTTT
many TRBJ2-7 TRBD2 TRBV14 CASSPGLAGNYEQYF TGTGCCAGCAGCCCGGGACTAGCGGGAAACTACGAGCAGTACTTC
- TRBJ2-7 TRBD2 TRBV11-1 CASSSLLREGDEQYF TGTGCCAGCAGTAGCTTACTCCGGGAGGGAGACGAGCAGTACTTC
- TRBJ1-5 TRBD1 TRBV5-5 CVSSAGTDNQPQHF TGTGTCAGCAGCGCGGGGACAGATAATCAGCCCCAACATTTT
medium-sized TRBJ2-1 - TRBV6-2/TRBV6-3 CASRDIPRGYNEQFF TGTGCCAGCAGGGACATTCCTAGGGGGTACAATGAGCAGTTCTTC
- TRBJ2-3 - TRBV4-2 CASSQAVRSDTQYF TGCGCCAGCAGCCAAGCGGTCCGCTCAGATACGCAGTATTTT
- TRBJ2-1 TRBD2 TRBV29-1 CSVPWTGTTYNEQFF TGCAGTGTCCCATGGACCGGGACTACCTACAATGAGCAGTTCTTC
medium-sized TRBJ2-5 - TRBV20-1 CSARGDLGGETQYF TGCAGTGCTCGTGGAGATCTGGGGGGAGAGACCCAGTACTTC